One and the same sample provided the 29 T cell receptor beta chains below, sequenced in a study of blood T cell repertoires in COVID-19. The data were produced by immunoSEQ multiplex PCR, yet TCRdb's version contains in-frame clones alone and is incomplete. The sample holds 200,000 to 300,000 clones; approximately 86% are singletons and the top ten take around 6.9%. The sample consisted of peripheral blood. The receptors originated from a man aged 60 to 75 who had recovered from COVID-19.

The J gene is TRBJ1-5, the V gene TRBV5-1, with D possibly matching TRBD1 (5 bases). V lost 0 bases to trimming and J lost 7 bases, with 14 bases between them. CDR1 is SGHRS and CDR2 is YFSETQ in the germline V gene. The CDR3 has 15 residues. The CDR3 DNA follows: TGCGCCAGCAGCTTGGACTTTCTGGAGGGGCAGCCCCAGCATTTT. As protein: CASSLDFLEGQPQHF.

V and J are TRBV7-9 and TRBJ1-2; no firm D call. The V and J ends lost 2 bases and 1 base respectively, with 8 bases between them. There are 14 residues in the CDR3. Germline lookup yields CDR1 SEHNR and CDR2 FQNEAQ (reference sequence). The CDR3 nucleotides are TGTGCCAGCAGCTTACCGGGAAGTAACTATGGCTACACCTTC. Its translation is CASSLPGSNYGYTF.

A few counts support this clone. This chain links TRBV7-9 with TRBJ1-6; TRBD1 aligns across 10 bases. V gave up 5 bases and J gave up 2 bases; unmatched junction bases: 3. The CDR3 is made up of 16 amino acids. Germline V gene lookup returns CDR1 SEHNR and CDR2 FQNEAQ (reference sequence). This CDR3 reads CASSRDRGPYNSPLHF. DNA of the CDR3: TGTGCCAGCAGCCGGGACAGGGGCCCCTATAATTCACCCCTCCACTTT.

This clone has only one observation. CDR3 amino acids: CASSSHTGGTGELFF. The CDR3 DNA sequence: TGCGCCAGCAGTTCACACACCGGGGGCACCGGGGAGCTGTTTTTT. The chain recombines TRBV5-1 with TRBJ2-2, with D possibly being TRBD2 (6 bases). Germline V gene data show CDR1 as SGHRS and CDR2 as YFSETQ. V lost 5 bases and J 4 bases, leaving 15 bases between the germline ends. The CDR3 spans 15 residues.

The chain combines TRBV3-1 (or the pseudogene TRBV3-2) with TRBJ2-3; D is possibly TRBD2 (7 bases). V was trimmed by 4 bases and J by 4 bases, leaving 9 bases between them. Germline CDR1 reads LGHDT; CDR2 reads YNNKEL (reference sequence). The CDR3 length is 13 residues. As DNA, the CDR3 is TGTGCCAGCAGCCTGGGGGGGCCAGATACGCAGTATTTT. Translation gives CASSLGGPDTQYF.

The chain's CDR3 is CAISESDGGAQETQYF. CDR3 in DNA: TGTGCCATCAGTGAGTCGGACGGGGGGGCTCAAGAGACCCAGTACTTC. The chain links TRBV10-3 to TRBJ2-5; 8 bases line up with TRBD2. The CDR3 loop spans 16 amino acids. CDR1 is ENHRY and CDR2 is SYGVKD in the germline V gene. The V gene end was trimmed by 0 bases and the J gene end by 2 bases; junction bases not matched to a gene: 5.

This chain links TRBV29-1 with TRBJ1-2, with D perhaps TRBD1 (5 bases). The CDR3 is made up of 14 amino acids. Germline lookup yields CDR1 SQVTM and CDR2 ANQGSEA. The ends were cut back, 3 bases at V and 3 bases at J, with 14 bases in the middle. CDR3 sequence: CSVDVQGIYYGYTF. CDR3 nucleotide sequence: TGCAGCGTTGATGTTCAGGGAATTTACTATGGCTACACCTTC.

This clone occurred once. V usage is TRBV5-6 and J usage is TRBJ2-7, with 11 bases that match TRBD2. The CDR3 runs 15 residues. Looked up from germline, CDR1 is SGHDT and CDR2 is YYEEEE. V lost 4 bases to trimming and J lost 0 bases; unmatched junction nucleotides: 3. The CDR3 here is CASSPTSGDSYEQYF. CDR3 DNA: TGTGCCAGCAGCCCGACTAGCGGGGACTCCTACGAGCAGTACTTC.

V usage is TRBV5-4 and J usage is TRBJ2-5; 8 bases are shared with TRBD1. From germline, CDR1 is SGHNT and CDR2 YYREEE (reference sequence). The V segment lost 4 bases and the J segment 2 bases; nucleotides outside the gene matches: 4. This CDR3 contains 14 residues. The CDR3 is CASSLRTGQETQYF. The DNA for the CDR3 is TGTGCCAGCAGCCTTCGGACAGGGCAAGAGACCCAGTACTTC. Together with reference TRBV5-4 and TRBJ2-5, the CDR3 gives the full variable domain: ETGVTQSPTHLIKTRGQQVTLRCSSQSGHNTVSWYQQALGQGPQFIFQYYREEENGRGNFPPRFSGLQFPNYSSELNVNALELDDSALYLCASSLRTGQETQYFGPGTRLLVL.

In DNA, the CDR3 is TGTGCCAGCAGTGACAGGGGGCTGAGGACTGAAGCTTTCTTT. It translates to CASSDRGLRTEAFF. This chain links TRBV6-1 with TRBJ1-1; 8 bases agree with TRBD1. CDR1 is MNHNS and CDR2 is SASEGT in the germline V gene. This CDR3 comprises 14 residues. The ends lost 3 bases at V and 5 bases at J; junction bases unmatched: 5.

The V and J genes are TRBV30 and TRBJ2-4; D might be TRBD1 (5 bases). V was pared by 3 bases and J by 4 bases, with 10 bases between. Germline V gene sequence: CDR1 GTSNPN, CDR2 SVGIG (reference sequence). The CDR3 is made up of 13 amino acids. CDR3 DNA: TGTGCCTGGAGCCATTACAGGAAAAACATTCAGTACTTC. Protein product: CAWSHYRKNIQYF.

This rearrangement joins TRBV6-5 to TRBJ2-1; 8 nucleotides line up with TRBD2. CDR1 and CDR2 from the germline V gene are MNHEY and SVGAGI. J gave up 5 bases and V 2 bases, and 8 bases lay outside the gene matches. The CDR3 sequence is 16 residues long. The CDR3 DNA sequence: TGTGCCAGCAGTTACCAGGGGCGGGGGGTCAACAATGAGCAGTTCTTC. Translating gives CASSYQGRGVNNEQFF.

The V and J genes are TRBV7-9 and TRBJ2-5; D may be TRBD1 (6 bases). The CDR3 loop spans 12 amino acids. Looked up from germline, CDR1 is SEHNR and CDR2 is FQNEAQ (reference sequence). The germline V and J ends were trimmed by 11 bases and 4 bases, with 14 bases remaining between them. The CDR3, as DNA: TGTGCCTATTTTATGGGGGCAGAGACCCAGTACTTC. Translating gives CAYFMGAETQYF.

In this sample, this clone turned up once. The chain is built from TRBV19 and TRBJ1-5; D might be TRBD1 (5 bases). Germline-derived CDR1 and CDR2 are LNHDA and SQIVND (reference sequence). V was shortened by 2 bases and J by 4 bases, with 15 bases between the two germline ends. The CDR3 extends over 16 amino acids. In DNA, the CDR3 is TGTGCCAGTAGTATATGGCTGGGGCAGAAGAATCAGCCCCAGCATTTT. Its translation: CASSIWLGQKNQPQHF.

The chain links TRBV28 to TRBJ1-3; 7 bases are shared with TRBD1. The junction had 9 bases not matched to a gene; V was cut back by 3 bases and J by 4 bases. The germline V gene encodes CDR1 MDHEN and CDR2 SYDVKM. The CDR3 contains 16 residues. The CDR3 bases are TGTGCCAGCAGTTTTCAAGAGGGGGCATTAGGAAACACCATATATTTT. Residues: CASSFQEGALGNTIYF. The variable domain in full, with the rest retrieved from reference TRBV28 and TRBJ1-3, is DVKVTQSSRYLVKRTGEKVFLECVQDMDHENMFWYRQDPGLGLRLIYFSYDVKMKEKGDIPEGYSVSREKKERFSLILESASTNQTSMYLCASSFQEGALGNTIYFGEGSWLTVV.

The chain links TRBV5-1 to TRBJ2-7; TRBD2 matches 7 bases. This CDR3 has 15 residues. Per the germline V gene, CDR1 is SGHRS and CDR2 is YFSETQ. Trimming cost V 1 base and J 6 bases; bases outside gene matches: 10. The CDR3 DNA follows: TGCGCCAGCAGCTTGCGGGAGGACCGTTGGGGCGAGCAGTACTTC. Translated: CASSLREDRWGEQYF.

The chain carries TRBV10-3 and TRBJ2-3, with 9 nucleotides matching TRBD2. This CDR3 contains 16 residues. V shed 11 bases and J 1 base; nucleotides not matched to a gene: 13. Per the germline V gene, CDR1 is ENHRY and CDR2 is SYGVKD. The CDR3 here is CASSRGASGGTDTQYF. The DNA of the CDR3 is TGTGCCTCCTCGAGGGGGGCTAGCGGGGGCACAGATACGCAGTATTTT.

V usage is TRBV3-1 (or the pseudogene TRBV3-2) and J usage is TRBJ2-5; TRBD1 aligns across 9 bases. V trimming: 3 bases; J trimming: 5 bases; junction bases outside the gene matches: 4. The CDR3 runs 14 residues. CDR1 and CDR2 from the germline V gene are LGHDT and YNNKEL (reference sequence). The CDR3 region is CASSQTGGRETQYF. CDR3 in DNA: TGTGCCAGCAGCCAGACAGGGGGTCGGGAGACCCAGTACTTC.

A single count supports this clone. The chain combines TRBV5-1 with TRBJ2-1, with 12 bases lining up with TRBD2. The V gene's germline CDR1 is SGHRS and CDR2 YFSETQ. The length of the CDR3 is 17 residues. V trimming: 1 base; J trimming: 5 bases; junction bases outside the gene matches: 7. The CDR3 reads CASSLPSGGAPHNEQFF. CDR3 coding DNA: TGCGCCAGCAGCTTGCCTAGCGGGGGGGCCCCCCACAATGAGCAGTTCTTC.

With respect to this clone: Germline and junction disagree at one end, which may indicate a read error. This chain connects TRBV6-1 to TRBJ1-6; no reliable D call. Per the germline V gene, CDR1 is MNHNS and CDR2 is SASEGT. This CDR3 has 16 amino acids. CDR3 DNA: TGTGCCAGCAGAGAAGAGTGGAGTATTCGGAATTCACCCCTCCACTTT. It translates to CASREEWSIRNSPLHF.

This clone was observed once. The genes are TRBV7-2 and TRBJ2-2; tentatively, D is TRBD2 (6 bases). The V end was cut by 5 bases, the J end by 0 bases, with 13 bases between. The CDR3 loop spans 16 amino acids. Germline V gene sequence: CDR1 SGHTA, CDR2 FQGNSA. The CDR3 sequence is CASSPTRLANTGELFF. CDR3 nucleotide sequence: TGTGCCAGCAGCCCAACCAGACTAGCGAACACCGGGGAGCTGTTTTTT. The complete variable domain, with remaining parts taken from reference TRBV7-2 and TRBJ2-2, reads GAGVSQSPSNKVTEKGKDVELRCDPISGHTALYWYRQSLGQGLEFLIYFQGNSAPDKSGLPSDRFSAERTGGSVSTLTIQRTQQEDSAVYLCASSPTRLANTGELFFGEGSRLTVL.

The V gene is TRBV7-9, the J gene TRBJ2-3, with a possible D match to TRBD1 (5 bases). CDR1 SEHNR and CDR2 FQNEAQ come from the germline V gene (reference sequence). CDR3 length: 13 residues. Trimming removed 2 bases from V and 7 bases from J, with 10 bases in between. CDR3 DNA sequence: TGTGCCAGCAGCTTAATCCAGGGATATACGCAGTATTTT. This translates into CASSLIQGYTQYF.

J is TRBJ1-2 and V is TRBV5-6; 7 nucleotides line up with TRBD1. This CDR3 has 12 amino acids. Germline assignment: CDR1 SGHDT and CDR2 YYEEEE. With V trimmed by 4 bases and J by 6 bases, 3 bases remained unmatched. CDR3 protein: CASSRQGNGYTF. The CDR3 bases are TGTGCCAGCAGCCGACAGGGCAATGGCTACACCTTC.

The rearrangement links TRBV5-6 to TRBJ2-5, with 16 bases fitting TRBD2. Germline V gene data show CDR1 as SGHDT and CDR2 as YYEEEE. The ends lost 4 bases at V and 5 bases at J; junction bases unmatched: 5. The CDR3 length is 16 residues. The CDR3 protein is CASSPGLAGGRETQYF. As DNA, the CDR3 is TGTGCCAGCAGCCCGGGACTAGCGGGGGGGCGCGAGACCCAGTACTTC. The whole variable domain, remainder taken from reference TRBV5-6 and TRBJ2-5, is DAGVTQSPTHLIKTRGQQVTLRCSPKSGHDTVSWYQQALGQGPQFIFQYYEEEERQRGNFPDRFSGHQFPNYSSELNVNALLLGDSALYLCASSPGLAGGRETQYFGPGTRLLVL.

The chain has TRBV5-4 and TRBJ2-3; D uncertain. The V and J ends lost 2 bases and 1 base respectively, with 8 bases between them. This CDR3 has 14 residues. Germline V gene lookup returns CDR1 SGHNT and CDR2 YYREEE (reference sequence). The CDR3 DNA reads TGTGCCAGCAGCTTTTCCCTAGGCACAGATACGCAGTATTTT. It translates to CASSFSLGTDTQYF. Supplemented by reference TRBV5-4 and TRBJ2-3, the full variable domain reads ETGVTQSPTHLIKTRGQQVTLRCSSQSGHNTVSWYQQALGQGPQFIFQYYREEENGRGNFPPRFSGLQFPNYSSELNVNALELDDSALYLCASSFSLGTDTQYFGPGTRLTVL.

This clone was recorded a few times. J is TRBJ1-5 and V is TRBV7-9; 9 bases are shared with TRBD1. Germline assignment: CDR1 SEHNR and CDR2 FQNEAQ (reference sequence). The CDR3 is 16 residues long. V gave up 0 bases and J gave up 4 bases; unmatched junction bases: 4. This CDR3 reads CASSLAGGQGNQPQHF. DNA of the CDR3: TGTGCCAGCAGCTTAGCAGGAGGACAGGGGAATCAGCCCCAGCATTTT.

The chain has TRBV2 and TRBJ1-5; 7 bases agree with TRBD1. This CDR3 comprises 14 residues. V dropped 6 bases and J dropped 4; count of bases not matched to a gene: 6. Germline V gives CDR1 SNHLY, CDR2 FYNNEI. The CDR3 region has the DNA TGTGCCAGCAGCCCTTTACAGGGGAATCAGCCCCAGCATTTT. It encodes CASSPLQGNQPQHF.

The genes are TRBV6-1 and TRBJ2-1; 9 positions match TRBD1. This CDR3 has 15 residues. The germline V gene has CDR1 MNHNS and CDR2 SASEGT. Trimming removed 3 bases from V and 6 bases from J; junction bases left unmatched: 6. The CDR3 region is CASSDDRGGLNEQFF. The CDR3 coding sequence is TGTGCCAGCAGTGACGACAGGGGGGGCCTCAATGAGCAGTTCTTC.

J is TRBJ2-7 and V is TRBV21-1; no check of the table's D call, TRBD1, against the DNA was made. TRBV21-1 is shown as a pseudogene. This CDR3 is built from 14 residues. CDR3 nucleotide sequence: TGTGCCAGCAGCAAAGTACACAGGAACTACGAGCAGTACTTC. Translated: CASSKVHRNYEQYF.